What follows are 17 T cell receptor beta chains derived from one specimen sequenced in a study of CD4+ T cells in melanoma. The table came from immunoSEQ multiplex PCR; TCRdb's copy has only in-frame clones and leaves some out. The top ten hold approximately 1.4% of the sample, which has around 130,000 clones, 80% to 95% seen once. The origin of the receptors is a human donor with melanoma.

The chain employs TRBV5-1 and TRBJ2-5, with D unresolved. The CDR3 is 12 residues long. Germline CDR1 reads SGHRS; CDR2 reads YFSETQ. V was shortened by 0 bases and J by 7 bases, with 7 bases between the two germline ends. The CDR3 DNA reads TGCGCCAGCAGCTTGGAGGGTCCGACCCAGTACTTC. It translates to CASSLEGPTQYF.

The gene calls are TRBV6-5 and TRBJ1-2; D possibly corresponds to TRBD1 (5 bases). This CDR3 comprises 14 residues. Trimming shortened V by 5 bases and J by 2 bases, and 12 bases separated the two germline ends. CDR1 MNHEY and CDR2 SVGAGI come from the germline V gene. This CDR3 reads CASSTRDRNYGYTF. CDR3 nucleotides: TGTGCCAGCAGTACCCGGGACCGGAACTATGGCTACACCTTC.

The chain uses TRBV5-1 and TRBJ2-2, with D unclear. The V and J ends lost 5 bases and 5 bases respectively, with 4 bases between them. Germline V gives CDR1 SGHRS, CDR2 YFSETQ. The CDR3 consists of 11 residues. CDR3 in DNA: TGCGCCAGCAGATTTACCGGGGAGCTGTTTTTT. It encodes CASRFTGELFF.

The CDR3 spells CASSPGTGDTDTQYF. CDR3 nucleotides: TGCGCCAGCAGCCCCGGGACCGGGGACACAGATACGCAGTATTTT. The genes are TRBV5-1 and TRBJ2-3, with D possibly called TRBD1 or TRBD2 (5 bases each). V was shortened by 4 bases and J by 2 bases, with 14 bases between the two germline ends. There are 15 residues in the CDR3. In germline, CDR1 is SGHRS, CDR2 YFSETQ. The variable domain in full, completed from reference TRBV5-1 and TRBJ2-3, reads KAGVTQTPRYLIKTRGQQVTLSCSPISGHRSVSWYQQTPGQGLQFLFEYFSETQRNKGNFPGRFSGRQFSNSRSEMNVSTLELGDSALYLCASSPGTGDTDTQYFGPGTRLTVL.

The chain uses TRBV6-5 and TRBJ2-2, with TRBD2 identical over 8 bases. Germline CDR1 reads MNHEY; CDR2 reads SVGAGI. The CDR3 totals 16 residues. The V and J ends lost 2 bases and 8 bases, in that order; junction bases with no gene match: 10. This CDR3 reads CASSYASGGPRGELFF. The CDR3 DNA reads TGTGCCAGCAGTTACGCCAGCGGGGGCCCAAGGGGGGAGCTGTTTTTT.

V is TRBV11-2 and J is TRBJ1-2; 7 nucleotides match TRBD1. The V and J ends lost 5 bases and 4 bases, in that order; junction bases with no gene match: 16. Germline assignment: CDR1 SGHAT and CDR2 FQNNGV. The CDR3 extends over 17 amino acids. CDR3 in DNA: TGTGCCAGCAGCGATTACAGGGGTGGCGGCTTTACCTATGGCTACACCTTC. Protein sequence: CASSDYRGGGFTYGYTF. Full variable domain (missing parts from reference TRBV11-2 and TRBJ1-2): EAGVAQSPRYKIIEKRQSVAFWCNPISGHATLYWYQQILGQGPKLLIQFQNNGVVDDSQLPKDRFSAERLKGVDSTLKIQPAKLEDSAVYLCASSDYRGGGFTYGYTFGSGTRLTVV.

The CDR3 nucleotides are TGCGCCAGCAGCTTGAATGGACAAGGGTTCGACGAGCAGTACTTC. Residues: CASSLNGQGFDEQYF. The V gene is TRBV5-1, the J gene TRBJ2-7, with D possibly being TRBD1 (5 bases). Germline loops: CDR1 SGHRS, CDR2 YFSETQ. V lost 1 base, J lost 5 bases, and 16 bases lay in between. There are 15 residues in the CDR3.

The chain carries TRBV10-2 and TRBJ2-7, with a possible D match to TRBD1 (6 bases). The V end lost 7 bases, the J end lost 5 bases, and 21 bases lay between the germline ends. Germline V gives CDR1 WSHSY, CDR2 SAAADI. The CDR3 sequence is 15 residues long. CDR3 sequence reads: CASIDRPQGVNEQYF. In nucleotides, the CDR3 is TGCGCCAGCATTGACAGGCCCCAGGGTGTCAACGAGCAGTACTTC.

This CDR3 is CASSPDVGTRGGDEQFF. The CDR3 DNA sequence: TGTGCCAGTAGTCCCGACGTAGGGACTAGAGGTGGAGATGAGCAGTTCTTC. The chain employs TRBV19 and TRBJ2-1; the match to TRBD2 covers 8 bases. Trimming took 5 bases from V and 8 from J; bases not matched to a gene: 17. The V gene's germline CDR1 is LNHDA and CDR2 SQIVND (reference sequence). The CDR3 consists of 17 residues.

This sequence joins TRBV5-1 and TRBJ1-2; a weak D match, TRBD1 (6 bases). The CDR3 is 13 residues long. Trimming took 3 bases from V and 3 from J, leaving 9 bases between them. CDR1 is SGHRS, CDR2 YFSETQ, per germline. CDR3 nucleotide sequence: TGCGCCAGCAGCTCGGACAGCCACTATGGCTACACCTTC. Encoded protein: CASSSDSHYGYTF.

This chain links TRBV27 with TRBJ2-3; a possible D gene is TRBD2 (6 bases). This CDR3 is 19 amino acids long. Germline V gives CDR1 MNHEY, CDR2 SMNVEV (reference sequence). Trimming pared 5 bases from V and 4 bases from J, leaving 28 bases between. CDR3 sequence reads: CASSRSARGRGGIADTQYF. The CDR3 DNA follows: TGTGCCAGCAGTCGCTCCGCCCGAGGTAGGGGCGGGATTGCAGATACGCAGTATTTT.

The V and J genes are TRBV11-1 and TRBJ2-2; no firm D call. Germline CDR1 reads SGHAT; CDR2 reads FQDESV (reference sequence). Trimming pared 2 bases from V and 7 bases from J, leaving 11 bases between. This CDR3 spans 14 amino acids. The CDR3 region has the DNA TGTGCCAGCAGCTTAATCCGAACGGGCGGGGAGCTGTTTTTT. Translating it yields CASSLIRTGGELFF.

This chain connects TRBV27 to TRBJ1-2; D uncertain. Between the trimmed V and J ends, which lost 3 bases and 4 bases, there was a span of 9 bases. Looked up from germline, CDR1 is MNHEY and CDR2 is SMNVEV (reference sequence). The CDR3 runs to 13 residues. The CDR3 is CASSFAGGYGYTF. The CDR3 region has the DNA TGTGCCAGCAGTTTTGCAGGAGGCTATGGCTACACCTTC.

The chain is built from TRBV20-1 and TRBJ2-3; unclear D gene. This CDR3 comprises 11 residues. V was cut by 4 bases and J by 8 bases, with 10 bases left in between. CDR1 is DFQATT, CDR2 SNEGSKA, per germline (reference sequence). CDR3 amino acids: CSATSQITQYF. Written as DNA, the CDR3 is TGCAGTGCTACCTCTCAGATTACGCAGTATTTT.

This clone has a single count. The chain links TRBV7-9 to TRBJ1-6; TRBD1 might be the D (5 bases). This CDR3 region has 15 residues. Trimming pared 7 bases from V and 7 bases from J, leaving 17 bases between. Germline assignment: CDR1 SEHNR and CDR2 FQNEAQ (reference sequence). CDR3 loop: CASTRFRDANSPLHF. The DNA of the CDR3 is TGTGCCAGCACCCGATTCCGGGACGCCAATTCACCCCTCCACTTT. The full variable domain, its missing parts supplied by reference TRBV7-9 and TRBJ1-6, is DTGVSQNPRHKITKRGQNVTFRCDPISEHNRLYWYRQTLGQGPEFLTYFQNEAQLEKSRLLSDRFSAERPKGSFSTLEIQRTEQGDSAMYLCASTRFRDANSPLHFGNGTRLTVT.

This rearrangement joins TRBV10-3 to TRBJ2-7, with TRBD2 identical over 10 bases. The CDR3 sequence is 14 residues long. From germline, CDR1 is ENHRY and CDR2 SYGVKD. Losses at the gene ends were 8 bases for V and 2 bases for J; bases not matched to a gene: 6. CDR3 DNA sequence: TGTGCCATCTCTACCGGGACTAGCGCCTACGAGCAGTACTTC. It yields the protein CAISTGTSAYEQYF.

The rearrangement uses TRBV14 and TRBJ2-7, with 9 bases identical to TRBD1. The CDR3 is 15 amino acids. Germline loops: CDR1 SGHDN, CDR2 FVKESK. V gave up 4 bases and J gave up 2 bases; unmatched junction bases: 6. In nucleotides, the CDR3 is TGTGCCAGCAGCCTCCCGGGACAGGGTACCTACGAGCAGTACTTC. It translates to CASSLPGQGTYEQYF.